Reported below is one TCR beta chain. What it binds is not known. This sample was taken from a study of graft-versus-host responses after intestinal transplantation. About the research overall: Anti-thymocyte globulin induction, then tacrolimus and steroids for around 3 years, went to all recipients.

The repertoire was sequenced with immunoSEQ multiplex PCR; TCRdb's copy has only in-frame clones and lacks some. The sample lists some 100,000 clones, just under 95% occurring once. The germline gives CDR1 SGHAT, CDR2 FQNNGV. This CDR3 comprises 16 residues. Between the trimmed V and J ends, which lost 5 bases and 3 bases, there was a span of 19 bases. This specimen consisted of unstimulated CD8+ T cells sorted from spleen or lymph node cells, obtained before transplant. The chain couples TRBV11-2 to TRBJ2-5; D might be TRBD2 (6 bases). The TCR originated in a human donor who was the organ donor for an intestinal transplant. As DNA, the CDR3 is TGTGCCAGCAGCAGTAGCGGTGAGGGGACGGAAGAGACCCAGTACTTC. Amino acids: CASSSSGEGTEETQYF.